The entry below gives a single T cell receptor (beta chain) sequence along with its context. Germline V gene sequence: CDR1 KGHSH, CDR2 LQKENI. V lost 2 bases, J lost 8 bases, and 6 bases stayed unmatched. The CDR3 runs 14 residues. This record belongs to a study of blood T cell repertoires in COVID-19. Background on the study: The origin of the acute and convalescent COVID-19 samples was the United States, Italy and Spain. PBMCs, B-cell-depleted T cells, or T cells provided the cDNA or gDNA that made up the material.

Study processing details: Reference gene primers were amplified, and this amplification served to estimate nucleated cell counts. Sequencing was performed with immunoSEQ multiplex PCR; in TCRdb, only in-frame clones are kept and a portion is missing. The V and J calls and clone size are taken from that table; D and trimming were inferred from the DNA. Among roughly 150,000 clones, 84% were seen once, and the ten largest hold about a tenth. The rearrangement uses TRBV18 and TRBJ1-1; 9 bases agree with TRBD1. What was sequenced was peripheral blood. This receptor was obtained from a man aged 65-85 years with active or convalescent COVID-19. CDR3: CASSPSGTGLEAFF. In DNA, the CDR3 is TGTGCCAGCTCACCATCCGGGACAGGGCTAGAAGCTTTCTTT. Filled out from reference TRBV18 and TRBJ1-1, the complete variable domain reads NAGVMQNPRHLVRRRGQEARLRCSPMKGHSHVYWYRQLPEEGLKFMVYLQKENIIDESGMPKERFSAEFPKEGPSILRIQQVVRGDSAAYFCASSPSGTGLEAFFGQGTRLTVV.